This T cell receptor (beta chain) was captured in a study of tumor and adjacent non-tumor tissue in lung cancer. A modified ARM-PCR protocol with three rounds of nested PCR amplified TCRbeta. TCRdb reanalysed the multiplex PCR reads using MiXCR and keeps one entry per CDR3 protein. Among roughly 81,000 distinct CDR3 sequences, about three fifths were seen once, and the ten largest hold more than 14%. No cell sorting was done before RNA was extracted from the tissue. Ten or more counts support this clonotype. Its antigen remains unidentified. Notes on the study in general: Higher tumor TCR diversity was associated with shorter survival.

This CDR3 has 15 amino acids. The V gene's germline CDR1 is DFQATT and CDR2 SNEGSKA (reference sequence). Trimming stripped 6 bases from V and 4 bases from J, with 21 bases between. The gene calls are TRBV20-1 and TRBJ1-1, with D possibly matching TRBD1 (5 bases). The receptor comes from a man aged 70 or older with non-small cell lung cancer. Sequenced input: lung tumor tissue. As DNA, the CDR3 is TGCAGTGCGCAGACCCTCCCGGGGCCCCTCACTGAAGCTTTCTTT. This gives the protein CSAQTLPGPLTEAFF.